This T cell receptor beta chain originates from a study of control samples from healthy donors and cancer patients (dated by TCRdb to 2018 to 2020). The library was generated by the immunoSEQ multiplex PCR assay. This immuneACCESS table, as held by TCRdb, lists in-frame sequences with V and J called but not all clones. Of the missing ones, under half trace to an unresolved V gene in checked studies; the others have no known cause. This sample lists 65,000 to 80,000 clones; approximately 90% were detected once. 1.5% to 2% of the sample lies in the top ten. From a lookup of the germline V gene, CDR1 and CDR2 are SGDLS and YYNGEE. Cut back by 0 bases and 5 bases, the V and J ends lie 15 bases apart. The CDR3 contains 16 residues, cysteine and phenylalanine counted. Only the CDR3 DNA stays, 48 bases, in frame from base 1. To note about this clone: Its antigen has not been determined. No base quality values were provided; no much bigger clone lies one nucleotide off.

The sequenced sample consisted of PBMCs. This clonotype originated in a woman in her sixties or seventies with head and neck cancer. The V and J genes are TRBV9 and TRBJ2-1; confidence is insufficient to name the D gene. CDR3 protein: CASSVAPTGRNNEQFF. The DNA reads as follows: TGTGCCAGCAGCGTAGCCCCGACTGGACGAAACAATGAGCAGTTCTTC.